Below, 17 T cell receptor beta chains from the same sample are listed, as sequenced in a study of regulatory T cells in long-lasting Graves disease. The time point: newly diagnosed GD, antithyroid drugs for less than 3 months. There was RNA extracted from PBMCs, and the TCR library was made from it. The TCR beta library used iRepertoire HTBI primers with Arm-PCR amplification of CDR3. Via MiXCR, TCRdb re-called the multiplex PCR reads, giving one row per CDR3 protein. The sample holds approximately 470,000 distinct CDR3 sequences, around 16% seen once. These data were also filed under a second study, of T cells in Graves' hyperthyroidism and ophthalmopathy.

The specimen comprised peripheral blood mononuclear cells (PBMCs), sampled at new diagnosis, from a patient treated with antithyroid drugs. The receptors stem from a middle-aged man with Graves disease.

Many counts were recorded for this clonotype. This rearrangement joins TRBV12-3 or TRBV12-4 to TRBJ2-5, with TRBD2 identical over 7 bases. The CDR3 covers 14 residues. The trim removed 5 bases at V and 0 bases at J, leaving 3 bases unmatched. In DNA, the CDR3 is TGTGCCAGCAGTCCTACTAGCGACCAAGAGACCCAGTACTTC. Amino acids: CASSPTSDQETQYF.

In its sample, this clonotype was seen many times. The rearrangement links TRBV6-9 to TRBJ1-1; no clear D. V was trimmed by 4 bases and J by 0 bases, leaving 9 bases between them. The V gene's germline CDR1 is MNHGY and CDR2 SVAAGI. The CDR3 is 14 residues long. The CDR3 loop reads CASSSRQMNTEAFF. CDR3 in DNA: TGTGCCAGCAGTTCCCGGCAGATGAACACTGAAGCTTTCTTT.

This clonotype was recorded many times. The rearrangement uses TRBV12-3 or TRBV12-4 and TRBJ2-5, with D perhaps matching TRBD2 (7 bases). The CDR3 is made up of 14 amino acids. The V end lost 3 bases, the J end lost 4 bases, and 12 bases lay between the germline ends. This CDR3 reads CASSLSGGGETQYF. DNA of the CDR3: TGTGCCAGCAGTTTGTCGGGGGGCGGAGAGACCCAGTACTTC.

This clonotype was recorded at least ten times. The chain has TRBV27 and TRBJ2-7; D perhaps matches TRBD2 (6 bases). This CDR3 is built from 14 residues. Germline CDR1 reads MNHEY; CDR2 reads SMNVEV (reference sequence). V shed 5 bases and J shed 5 bases, with 16 bases lying between them. The CDR3 spells CASSRHGGEDEQYF. The CDR3 DNA is TGTGCCAGCAGTAGACACGGGGGAGAGGACGAGCAGTACTTC.

As to this clonotype: A much larger clone differs by one base, so this may be a read error. The CDR3 nucleotides are TGTGCCAGCAGCCCGACGGAAGCTGAGCGGTTCTTC. Amino acid sequence: CASSPTEAERFF. The chain recombines TRBV12-3 or TRBV12-4 with TRBJ2-1; D is unclear. The CDR3 covers 12 residues.

The sample holds many counts of this clonotype. CDR3 nucleotide sequence: TGTGCCAGCAGTGAGCTGGGACCGGACTACGAGCAGTACTTC. Its translation is CASSELGPDYEQYF. The V and J genes are TRBV2 and TRBJ2-7; D may correspond to TRBD1 or TRBD2 (5 bases each). Germline V gives CDR1 SNHLY, CDR2 FYNNEI. Trimming shortened V by 3 bases and J by 3 bases, and 12 bases separated the two germline ends. The CDR3 has 14 amino acids.

This clonotype was seen a few times. The V call is TRBV29-1, the J call TRBJ1-6, with 10 bases matching TRBD1. Trimming took 5 bases from V and 7 from J; bases not matched to a gene: 2. CDR1 and CDR2 from the germline V gene are SQVTM and ANQGSEA. The length of the CDR3 is 13 residues. CDR3 region: CSVSDRGNSPLHF. In DNA form, the CDR3 reads TGCAGCGTTTCGGACAGGGGGAATTCACCCCTCCACTTT.

Many counts were recorded for this clonotype. This sequence joins TRBV11-2 and TRBJ1-1; D gene uncertain. Looked up from germline, CDR1 is SGHAT and CDR2 is FQNNGV. Trimming removed 2 bases from V and 0 bases from J, with 13 bases in between. The CDR3 is made up of 16 amino acids. The CDR3 region has the DNA TGTGCCAGCAGCTTACCGGCGGGGATTATGAACACTGAAGCTTTCTTT. Its protein product is CASSLPAGIMNTEAFF.

This clonotype was observed many times. The chain recombines TRBV28 with TRBJ2-7; no clear D. CDR3 size: 13 residues. The germline V gene has CDR1 MDHEN and CDR2 SYDVKM. V lost 7 bases, J lost 4 bases, and 14 bases lay in between. Here the CDR3 reads CASKTQAPYEQYF. The CDR3 DNA reads TGTGCCAGCAAAACTCAGGCACCTTACGAGCAGTACTTC.

The rearrangement uses TRBV20-1 and TRBJ2-7, with a weak D call TRBD1 (5 bases). V gave up 1 base and J gave up 4 bases, with 14 bases separating them. The CDR3 extends over 14 amino acids. Per the germline V gene, CDR1 is DFQATT and CDR2 is SNEGSKA (reference sequence). The CDR3 nucleotides read TGCAGTGCTAGAGTGGTCAGGGCAGGGTACGAGCAGTACTTC. Translating gives CSARVVRAGYEQYF.

This sequence joins TRBV7-9 and TRBJ2-6, with 9 bases fitting TRBD2. This CDR3 has 17 residues. In germline, CDR1 is SEHNR, CDR2 FQNEAQ (reference sequence). The junction had 5 bases not matched to a gene; V was cut back by 4 bases and J by 1 base. The CDR3 loop is CASSWTSARSGANVLTF. The CDR3 DNA reads as TGTGCCAGCAGCTGGACTAGCGCAAGATCTGGGGCCAACGTCCTGACTTTC. The full variable domain, in which reference TRBV7-9 and TRBJ2-6 provide the parts outside the CDR3, is DTGVSQNPRHKITKRGQNVTFRCDPISEHNRLYWYRQTLGQGPEFLTYFQNEAQLEKSRLLSDRFSAERPKGSFSTLEIQRTEQGDSAMYLCASSWTSARSGANVLTFGAGSRLTVL.

The chain carries TRBV10-3 and TRBJ1-1; 8 bases agree with TRBD1. CDR3 length: 15 residues. The V gene's germline CDR1 is ENHRY and CDR2 SYGVKD. V gave up 2 bases and J gave up 1 base; unmatched junction bases: 3. The CDR3 here is CAISEPGTGNTEAFF. CDR3 DNA: TGTGCCATCAGTGAGCCTGGGACAGGGAACACTGAAGCTTTCTTT.

This clonotype was found a few times. The rearrangement joins TRBV12-3 or TRBV12-4 to TRBJ2-1, with 14 bases lining up with TRBD2. The CDR3 is 16 amino acids. J gave up 6 bases and V 4 bases, and 5 bases lay outside the gene matches. The CDR3 sequence is CASSSRLAGGINEQFF. CDR3 DNA: TGTGCCAGCAGTTCCCGACTAGCGGGAGGGATCAATGAGCAGTTCTTC.

Concerning this clonotype: One junction end disagrees with the germline gene, perhaps due to a read error. The chain has TRBV27 and TRBJ2-7; no firm D call. Germline loops: CDR1 MNHEY, CDR2 SMNVEV (reference sequence). The CDR3 spans 13 residues. CDR3 residues: CASSFGSSYERYF. The CDR3 bases are TGTGCCAGCAGTTTTGGCAGCTCCTACGAGCGGTACTTC.

This clonotype has a handful of counts. The chain is built from TRBV13 and TRBJ2-1; TRBD1 aligns across 7 bases. CDR1 and CDR2 (germline): PRHDT, FYEKMQ (reference sequence). The CDR3 contains 12 residues. V lost 5 bases, J lost 8 bases, and 3 bases stayed unmatched. CDR3 bases: TGTGCCAGCAGCCGGACAGGCCATGAGCAGTTCTTC. As protein: CASSRTGHEQFF.

The chain couples TRBV4-1 to TRBJ1-1; D remains unclear. The CDR3 is 14 amino acids. With 1 base removed from V and 1 base from J, the gap between germline ends came to 7 bases. The germline gives CDR1 MGHRA, CDR2 YSYEKL. The CDR3 DNA reads as TGCGCCAGCAGCCAAGTCCAGCCGAACACTGAAGCTTTCTTT. Its protein is CASSQVQPNTEAFF.

This clonotype has at least ten counts. The chain employs TRBV20-1 and TRBJ2-3; 14 nucleotides line up with TRBD2. V dropped 4 bases and J dropped 5; count of bases not matched to a gene: 11. The germline V gene has CDR1 DFQATT and CDR2 SNEGSKA (reference sequence). The CDR3 runs to 17 residues. CDR3 region: CSATDGGLAGVLDTQYF. CDR3 bases: TGCAGTGCTACTGATGGGGGACTAGCGGGAGTGTTAGATACGCAGTATTTT.